This TCR beta chain was obtained from a study of cytomegalovirus exposure and HLA in healthy donors (dated by TCRdb to the late 2010s). Study-wide context: An earlier analysis of roughly 500 of the donors reported roughly 300 Gb of sequence data and 95 million to 130 million unique TCR beta sequences obtained from roughly 170 million T cells. All discovery cohort repertoires had been generated on a single sequencing platform. On average, approximately 250,000 unique TCR beta nucleotide sequences were sequenced per donor among a few hundred genotyped donors of the cohort, with roughly 18% of those sequences being non-productive. The genetic ancestry cluster associated with self-reported Caucasian donors included around 76% of the approximately 430 genotyped donors. The study aimed to test whether cataloging public T cell receptors could reveal signatures of past pathogen exposure. Rather than using new phenotypic data, the later analysis identified candidate immune exposures from TCR beta sequences and from how often those sequences occurred across donors. Several DR-DQ haplotypes were handled as single units for association and clustering because linkage in the cohort was strong. Along with the roughly 670-subject first cohort, a separate validation cohort of more than 90 different subjects was used. About 300 gigabases of sequencing data and around 88 million unique TCR sequences made up an early release that covered about 640 HLA-typed donors. The number of typed donors differed by locus: 629-630 for A, B, C, DRB1 and DQB1; approximately 530 for DQA1; 606 for DPA1; and about 450 for DPB1. To predict cytomegalovirus infection status, the study combined high-throughput TCR immunosequencing, statistical association of individual TCRs with disease status, and machine learning. A later analysis re-examined previously published TCR beta repertoires from roughly 720 donors and added high-resolution HLA genotyping to investigate patterns of TCR occurrence. Genome-wide SNP genotypes for about 65% of the roughly 670 donors were used in a later genetic analysis, which treated that subset as a discovery cohort. Both class I and class II loci were covered by HLA typing, at four-digit resolution. To decide whether each TCR beta V gene segment behaved as functional or pseudogenic, an earlier analysis of some 600 of the donors relied on high-throughput TCR beta sequencing. The study profiled the T cell repertoires of under 850 subjects by immunosequencing and related them to cytomegalovirus serostatus. Donor age, sex, ethnicity and CMV serostatus were compiled alongside the repertoire data. General study outcomes and caveats: A further reported finding was that TCR beta sequences accurately predicted the HLA-A and HLA-B alleles for most subjects in the first cohort. Roughly uniform sequencing depth across donors was assumed in presence/absence analyses, although this assumption may not hold. At a false discovery rate of 0.05, a later analysis linked 15,000 to 20,000 TCR beta sequences to specific HLA alleles. A cluster of highly shared sequence variants was judged likely to be a technical artifact of the sequencing pipeline. While some public TCRs were present in many individuals, most TCR sequences turned up only very rarely across donors. The earlier analysis of approximately 590 of the donors excluded roughly 17 rarely observed V segments, including chromosome 9 orphons, because counts were too low. Compared with equally common non-associated chains, HLA-associated TCR beta chains in a later analysis were more clonally expanded and had lower generation probabilities. When HLA alleles, especially DR and DQ, strongly co-occurred, TCR associations were difficult to assign to individual alleles. In a later genetic analysis, a missense DCLRE1C variant was associated with V-gene and J-gene trimming of TCR beta chains, and the association was replicated in an independent cohort. Because the 87-base-pair reads could not distinguish some IMGT-functional V segments, including TRBV6-2 and TRBV6-3, those segments were excluded. Several of the top co-occurrence clusters appeared to be linked to parvovirus B19, influenza, CMV and Epstein-Barr virus, according to a later analysis. According to the authors, the approach could potentially be generalized to other disease states and immunological phenotypes. For the cohort, immune exposure information was limited to CMV serostatus. The study listed 164 TCR beta chains as associated with cytomegalovirus. Because HLA typing was missing for some donors at each locus, association tests included only the typed subset. In an earlier analysis of approximately 600 of the donors, most TCR beta V segments were observed in productive rearrangements about 87% or about 30% of the time, broadly matching IMGT annotations. According to a later analysis, TCR association rates differed among HLA loci, with DRB1 alleles showing the most associated TCRs and HLA-C alleles showing the fewest. A later genetic analysis reported fewer N-insertions in productive TCRs among donors in an Asian-associated ancestry cluster than the approximately 700-donor mean. In both the original and validation cohorts, the classifier was reported to diagnose cytomegalovirus status with high specificity and sensitivity. In a later analysis, most CMV-associated TCR beta chains were found to appear HLA-restricted, with HLA associations seemingly driven largely by CMV exposure. Correlated functional status among segregating V segments might be attributable to linkage disequilibrium, but an unknown experimental factor could not be ruled out. In this cohort, only TCR beta chains were sequenced, and detectable features were limited by the absence of alpha or paired-chain data. In vitro tests confirmed that a few of the cytomegalovirus-associated TCR beta chains recognize cytomegalovirus antigens.

On this clone itself: The antigen it recognizes is unknown. The sample holds no much larger clone one base away, and base qualities are not on file.

Library generation was performed with the immunoSEQ multiplex PCR assay. A mixture of 60 forward primers for TCR Vbeta segments and 13 reverse primers for TCR Jbeta segments was used in the multiplex PCR. Amplification of the CDR3 region of rearranged TCR beta genes was performed with a multiplex PCR assay on genomic DNA. On the Illumina HiSeq System, the amplified TCR beta libraries were sequenced as 87-base-pair reads. Regarding the original processing steps: Across the roughly 640 repertoires, a later analysis counted 78 million or so unique TCR beta chains, approximately 12 million of which were shared by at least two donors. Raw reads were error-corrected and collapsed into unique sequences with a nearest-neighbor algorithm that merged closely related sequences to remove PCR and sequencing errors. Alignment of CDR3 sequences to IMGT reference sequences was used to assign V, D and J gene segments. For a sequence to be retained, a match of at least six nucleotides was required to both a V gene segment and a J gene segment. A rearrangement counted as productive if the CDR3 had no stop codons and remained in frame with V and J, and every other rearrangement counted as non-productive. Following IMGT convention, CDR3 was defined as the stretch from the second conserved V-encoded cysteine to the conserved J-encoded phenylalanine. Sequences without an unambiguous match to a single V gene segment were excluded from the earlier analysis of about 640 of the donors. In an earlier analysis of approximately 590 of the donors, V segments were called functional above 56.7% productive rearrangements and were called segregating when the between-donor standard deviation exceeded 5%. A statistical classification framework was built to diagnose cytomegalovirus status from the catalog of TCR beta chain sequences. In a later analysis, V and J genes were assigned by comparing TCR nucleotide sequences against IMGT/GENE-DB human TR gene sequences. The TCRdist pipeline was used in a later analysis to assign CDR3 sequences and most-parsimonious VDJ recombination scenarios. In a later analysis, each TCR beta chain was defined by its CDR3 amino acid sequence together with its V-gene family, and reads without a unique V-gene family were excluded. To address suspected cross-contamination and a sequencing artifact, a later analysis removed roughly 640 highly shared, low-generation-probability nucleotide sequences. In a later analysis, a clonal expansion index was calculated for each public chain from normalized within-repertoire ranks of inferred template counts. A later analysis computed generation probabilities with a VDJ recombination model fitted to out-of-frame rearrangements, and checked the results against IGoR. A later analysis scored TCR-TCR, TCR-HLA and TCR-CMV co-occurrence with hypergeometric tests, applying a repertoire-size bias correction to TCR pairs. To estimate false discovery rates, a later analysis permuted the HLA or CMV assignments 20 times. In a later analysis, co-occurring TCRs were grouped using DBSCAN, with TCRdist sequence similarity added in when clustering inside HLA-allele-positive subsets. Repertoires with fewer than 30,000 or more than 120,000 public chains were left out of co-occurrence clustering, as were five repertoires with anomalous nucleotide sharing. In its TCRdb copy, this immuneACCESS table keeps in-frame sequences only and misses some clones. Where compared with another copy, unresolved V genes explain less than half of these, and the others have no known cause. V, J and clone size are those of that table, while D and trimming were read from the DNA. Present in this sample are some 100,000 clones, roughly four fifths of which were seen just once. Jointly, the top ten make up roughly an eighth of the sample.

The cohort was made up of under 800 healthy bone marrow donors. At the time of sampling, every cohort member was nominally healthy, though immune exposures that went unrecorded were likely present. The donor was CMV seropositive and belonged to the group of 250 to 300 seropositive cohort members. A peripheral blood sample was provided by each donor, and peripheral blood mononuclear cells were used for TCR beta sequencing. Genomic DNA extraction from the blood cell samples was performed with the Qiagen DNeasy Blood Extraction Kit. The junction shows trimming of 7 bases on V and 5 bases on J, and the gene matches do not reach 8 bases of it. From a lookup of the germline V gene, CDR1 and CDR2 are MDHEN and SYDVKM. The CDR3 numbers 13 residues from cysteine through phenylalanine. Left in the record is the CDR3 DNA by itself, 39 bases read in frame from the first base.

This sequence originates from a male donor in good health and CMV-seropositive. Source material: PBMCs. This chain is built from TRBV28 and TRBJ2-7; 7 middle bases align to TRBD1. The CDR3 sequence is CASTVDRVNEQYF. At the DNA level, the sequence is TGTGCCAGCACCGTAGACAGGGTGAACGAGCAGTACTTC.